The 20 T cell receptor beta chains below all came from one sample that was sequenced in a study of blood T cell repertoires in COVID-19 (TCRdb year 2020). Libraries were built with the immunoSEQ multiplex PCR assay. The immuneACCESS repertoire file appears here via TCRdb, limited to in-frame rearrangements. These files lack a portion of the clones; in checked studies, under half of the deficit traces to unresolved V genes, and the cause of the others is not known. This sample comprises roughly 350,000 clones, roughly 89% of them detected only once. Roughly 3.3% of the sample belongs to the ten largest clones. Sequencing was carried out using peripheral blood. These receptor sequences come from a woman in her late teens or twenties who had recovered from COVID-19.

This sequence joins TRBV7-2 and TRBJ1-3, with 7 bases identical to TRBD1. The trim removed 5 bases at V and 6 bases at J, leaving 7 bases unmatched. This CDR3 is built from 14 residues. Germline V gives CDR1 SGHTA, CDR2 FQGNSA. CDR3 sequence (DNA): TGTGCCAGCAGCGTGACAGGGATCGCAAACACCATATATTTT. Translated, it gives CASSVTGIANTIYF.

CDR3 residues: CATHSGRAEGANVLTF. Written as DNA, the CDR3 is TGTGCCACCCATAGCGGGAGGGCCGAAGGGGCCAACGTCCTGACTTTC. This chain links TRBV19 with TRBJ2-6, with 11 positions matching TRBD2. The CDR3 sequence is 16 residues long. With 10 bases clipped from V and 4 bases from J, the junction kept 9 bases outside the gene matches. Germline V lookup: CDR1 LNHDA, CDR2 SQIVND (reference sequence).

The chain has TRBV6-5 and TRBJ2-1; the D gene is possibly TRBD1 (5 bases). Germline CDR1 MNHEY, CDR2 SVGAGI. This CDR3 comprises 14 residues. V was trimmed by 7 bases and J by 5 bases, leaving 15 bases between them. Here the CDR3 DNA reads TGTGCCAGCACCAGCCCGGAAGGGGACAATGAGCAGTTCTTC. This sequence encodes CASTSPEGDNEQFF.

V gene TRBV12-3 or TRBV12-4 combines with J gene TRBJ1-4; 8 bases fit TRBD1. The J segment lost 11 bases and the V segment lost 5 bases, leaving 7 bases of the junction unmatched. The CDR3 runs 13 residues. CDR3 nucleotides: TGTGCCAGCAGTCCGCGGACAGGGAGGAAACTGTTTTTT. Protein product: CASSPRTGRKLFF.

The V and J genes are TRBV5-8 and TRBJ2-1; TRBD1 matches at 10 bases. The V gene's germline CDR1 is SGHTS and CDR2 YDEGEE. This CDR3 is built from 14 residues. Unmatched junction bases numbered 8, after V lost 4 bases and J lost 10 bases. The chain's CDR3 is CASSPGQGGMEQFF. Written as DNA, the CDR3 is TGTGCCAGCAGCCCAGGACAGGGGGGGATGGAGCAGTTCTTC.

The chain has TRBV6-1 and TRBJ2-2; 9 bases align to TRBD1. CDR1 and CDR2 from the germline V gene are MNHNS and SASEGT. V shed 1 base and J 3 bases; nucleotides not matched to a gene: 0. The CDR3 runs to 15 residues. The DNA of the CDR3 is TGTGCCAGCAGTGAAGGGACAGGGGACACCGGGGAGCTGTTTTTT. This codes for CASSEGTGDTGELFF.

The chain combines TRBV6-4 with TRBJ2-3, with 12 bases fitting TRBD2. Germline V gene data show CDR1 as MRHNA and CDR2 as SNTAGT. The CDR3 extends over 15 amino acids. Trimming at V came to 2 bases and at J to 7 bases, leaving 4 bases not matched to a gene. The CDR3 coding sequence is TGTGCCAGCAGTGACGCTAGCGGGAGGGGAAATACGCAGTATTTT. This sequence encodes CASSDASGRGNTQYF.

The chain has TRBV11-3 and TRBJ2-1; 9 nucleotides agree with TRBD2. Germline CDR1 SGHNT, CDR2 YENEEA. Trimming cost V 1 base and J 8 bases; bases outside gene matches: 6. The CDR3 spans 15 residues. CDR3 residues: CASSLGVAGAYEQFF. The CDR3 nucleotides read TGTGCCAGCAGCTTAGGAGTAGCGGGAGCGTATGAGCAGTTCTTC.

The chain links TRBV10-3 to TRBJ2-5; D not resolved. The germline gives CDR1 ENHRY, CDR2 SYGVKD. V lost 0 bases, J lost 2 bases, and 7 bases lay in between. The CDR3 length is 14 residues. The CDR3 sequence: CAISESSVQETQYF. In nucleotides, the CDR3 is TGTGCCATCAGTGAGTCGAGCGTACAAGAGACCCAGTACTTC.

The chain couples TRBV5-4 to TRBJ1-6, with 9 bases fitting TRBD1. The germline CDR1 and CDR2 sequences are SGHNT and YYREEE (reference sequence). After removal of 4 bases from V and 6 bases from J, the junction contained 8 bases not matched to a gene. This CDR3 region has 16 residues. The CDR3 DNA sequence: TGTGCCAGCAGCCGGACAGGGGTGGGGGCTAATTCACCCCTCCACTTT. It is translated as CASSRTGVGANSPLHF.

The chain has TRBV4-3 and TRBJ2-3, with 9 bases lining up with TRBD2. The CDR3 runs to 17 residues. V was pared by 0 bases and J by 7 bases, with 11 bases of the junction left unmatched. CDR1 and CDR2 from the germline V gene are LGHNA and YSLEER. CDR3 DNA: TGCGCCAGCAGCCAAGATTCAGCTAGCGGGGTCATGAATACGCAGTATTTT. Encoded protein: CASSQDSASGVMNTQYF.

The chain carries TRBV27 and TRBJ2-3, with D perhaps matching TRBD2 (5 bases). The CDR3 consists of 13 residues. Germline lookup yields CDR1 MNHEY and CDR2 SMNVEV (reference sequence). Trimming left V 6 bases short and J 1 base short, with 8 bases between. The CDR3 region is CASRAAGTDTQYF. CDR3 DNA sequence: TGTGCCAGCAGAGCGGCGGGCACAGATACGCAGTATTTT.

The CDR3 sequence: CASSQEPPSRITDTQYF. In DNA form, the CDR3 reads TGCGCCAGCAGCCAAGAACCACCTAGCCGAATCACAGATACGCAGTATTTT. This chain joins TRBV4-1 and TRBJ2-3; TRBD2 is a possible D gene (5 bases). Germline CDR1 is MGHRA and CDR2 is YSYEKL. The V gene lost 0 bases and the J gene lost 2 bases, with 15 bases spanning the gap. The CDR3 spans 17 residues.

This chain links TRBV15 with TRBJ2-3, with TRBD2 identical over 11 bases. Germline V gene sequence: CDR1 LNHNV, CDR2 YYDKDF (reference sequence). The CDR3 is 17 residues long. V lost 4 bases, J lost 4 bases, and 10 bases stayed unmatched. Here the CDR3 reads CATSTRTSTSGADTQYF. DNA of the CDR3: TGTGCCACCAGCACCCGGACGTCGACTAGCGGGGCAGATACGCAGTATTTT. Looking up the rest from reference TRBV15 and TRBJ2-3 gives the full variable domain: DAMVIQNPRYQVTQFGKPVTLSCSQTLNHNVMYWYQQKSSQAPKLLFHYYDKDFNNEADTPDNFQSRRPNTSFCFLDIRSPGLGDTAMYLCATSTRTSTSGADTQYFGPGTRLTVL.

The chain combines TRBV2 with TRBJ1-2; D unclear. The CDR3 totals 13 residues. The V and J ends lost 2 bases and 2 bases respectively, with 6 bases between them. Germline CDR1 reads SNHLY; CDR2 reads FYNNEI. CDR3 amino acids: CASSESSNYGYTF. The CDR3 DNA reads TGTGCCAGCAGTGAATCATCAAACTATGGCTACACCTTC.

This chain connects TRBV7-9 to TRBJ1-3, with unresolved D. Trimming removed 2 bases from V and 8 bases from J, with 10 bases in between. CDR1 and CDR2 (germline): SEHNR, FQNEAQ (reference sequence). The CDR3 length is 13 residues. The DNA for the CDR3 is TGTGCCAGCAGCTTATCTCGGTTAGACACCATATATTTT. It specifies CASSLSRLDTIYF.

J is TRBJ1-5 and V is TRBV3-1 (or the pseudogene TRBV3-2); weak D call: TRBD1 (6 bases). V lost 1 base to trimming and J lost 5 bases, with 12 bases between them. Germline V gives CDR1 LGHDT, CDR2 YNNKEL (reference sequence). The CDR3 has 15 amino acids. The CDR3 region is CASSQADRPDQPQHF. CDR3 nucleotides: TGTGCCAGCAGCCAAGCTGACAGGCCGGATCAGCCCCAGCATTTT.

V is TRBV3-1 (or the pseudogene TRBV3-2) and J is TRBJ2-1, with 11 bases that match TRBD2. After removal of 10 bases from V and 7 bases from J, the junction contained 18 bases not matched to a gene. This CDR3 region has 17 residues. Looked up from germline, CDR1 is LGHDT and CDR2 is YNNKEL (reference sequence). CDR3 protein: CAISGGPSSGRTNEQFF. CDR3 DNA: TGTGCCATCTCGGGTGGGCCATCTAGCGGGAGGACAAATGAGCAGTTCTTC.

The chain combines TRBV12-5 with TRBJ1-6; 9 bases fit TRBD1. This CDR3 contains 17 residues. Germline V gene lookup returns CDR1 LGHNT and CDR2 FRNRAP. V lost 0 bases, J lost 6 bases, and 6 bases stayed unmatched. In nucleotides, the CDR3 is TGTGCTAGTGGTTTGGTTACCGGGACAGGGCTTAATTCACCCCTCCACTTT. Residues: CASGLVTGTGLNSPLHF.

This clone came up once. In DNA form, the CDR3 reads TGTGCCAGCAGCTTGAGTCGCGTGGAGGGGAACACTGAAGCTTTCTTT. This translates into CASSLSRVEGNTEAFF. The chain is built from TRBV5-5 and TRBJ1-1; D is undetermined. Germline CDR1 and CDR2: SGHKS and YYEKEE (reference sequence). The V and J ends lost 1 base and 1 base respectively, with 14 bases between them. The CDR3 runs 16 residues.